These 2 T cell receptor beta chains were all obtained from the same sample, sequenced in a study of blood T cell repertoires in COVID-19 (dated by TCRdb to 2018 to 2021). Library preparation used the immunoSEQ multiplex PCR assay. TCRdb's version of the immuneACCESS table is confined to in-frame rearrangements and falls short of the full clone set. An unresolved V gene accounts for under half of the shortfall where checked; the remainder is of unknown origin. In all, the sample holds roughly 200,000 clones, and approximately 87% of those were seen once. The leading ten clones occupy around a sixth of the sample. Material for sequencing was peripheral blood. These receptors were taken from a person aged 65-85 years with COVID-19, enrolled during active disease.

This chain's CDR3 is CASSLYVGGSGYEQYF. Written as DNA, the CDR3 is TGTGCCAGCAGCTTGTACGTTGGGGGTAGCGGGTACGAGCAGTACTTC. The chain employs TRBV5-5 and TRBJ2-7, with TRBD2 identical over 7 bases. This CDR3 is built from 16 residues. The germline gives CDR1 SGHKS, CDR2 YYEKEE (reference sequence). The V segment lost 1 base and the J segment 4 bases; nucleotides outside the gene matches: 11.

This chain links TRBV5-4 with TRBJ1-3, with D perhaps TRBD1 (6 bases). The V and J ends lost 2 bases and 0 bases respectively, with 9 bases between them. The CDR3 length is 15 residues. Germline V gives CDR1 SGHNT, CDR2 YYREEE (reference sequence). CDR3 sequence (DNA): TGTGCCAGCAGCTTACAGGGTGTCTCTGGAAACACCATATATTTT. Amino acids: CASSLQGVSGNTIYF.